This T cell receptor (beta chain) came from a study of blood T cell repertoires in COVID-19. TCRdb's copy holds only in-frame clones and misses some; the assay was immunoSEQ multiplex PCR. This table has 100,000 to 150,000 clones, 87% appearing once. Sequencing was done on a sample of peripheral blood. This sequence was found in a woman aged 55-69 years with acute or convalescent COVID-19.

This CDR3 reads CASNFYGTNTNQPQHF. CDR3 DNA sequence: TGTGCCAGCAACTTTTACGGGACAAATACGAATCAGCCCCAGCATTTT. The chain carries TRBV28 and TRBJ1-5; D possibly corresponds to TRBD1 (6 bases). This CDR3 has 16 residues. Germline-derived CDR1 and CDR2 are MDHEN and SYDVKM. Trimming shortened V by 7 bases and J by 4 bases, and 20 bases separated the two germline ends.